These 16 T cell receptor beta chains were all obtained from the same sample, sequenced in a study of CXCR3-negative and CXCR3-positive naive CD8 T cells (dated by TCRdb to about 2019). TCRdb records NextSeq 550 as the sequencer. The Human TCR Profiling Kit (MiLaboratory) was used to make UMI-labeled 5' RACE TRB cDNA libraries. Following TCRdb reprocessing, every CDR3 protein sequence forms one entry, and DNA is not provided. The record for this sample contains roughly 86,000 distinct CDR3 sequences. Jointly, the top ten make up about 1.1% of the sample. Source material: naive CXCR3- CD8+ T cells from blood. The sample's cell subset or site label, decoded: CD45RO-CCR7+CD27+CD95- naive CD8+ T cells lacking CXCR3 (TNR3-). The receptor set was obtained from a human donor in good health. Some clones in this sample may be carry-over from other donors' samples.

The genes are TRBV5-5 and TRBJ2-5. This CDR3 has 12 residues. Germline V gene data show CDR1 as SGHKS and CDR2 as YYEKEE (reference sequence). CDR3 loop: CASSWDGATQYF.

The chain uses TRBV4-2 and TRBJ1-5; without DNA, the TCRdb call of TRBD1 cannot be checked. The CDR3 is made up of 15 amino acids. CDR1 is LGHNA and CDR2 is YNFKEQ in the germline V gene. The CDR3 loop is CASSPSSGGSQPQHF.

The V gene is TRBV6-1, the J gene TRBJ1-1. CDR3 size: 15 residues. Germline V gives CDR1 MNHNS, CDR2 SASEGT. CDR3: CASSEGAGSATEAFF.

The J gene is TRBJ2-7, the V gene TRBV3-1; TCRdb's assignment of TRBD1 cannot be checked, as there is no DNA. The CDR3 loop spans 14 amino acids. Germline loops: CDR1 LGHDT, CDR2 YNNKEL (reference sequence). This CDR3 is CASSQGAPSNEQYF.

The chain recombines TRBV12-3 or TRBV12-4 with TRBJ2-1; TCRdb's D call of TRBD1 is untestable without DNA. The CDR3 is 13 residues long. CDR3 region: CASSFRGRGEQFF.

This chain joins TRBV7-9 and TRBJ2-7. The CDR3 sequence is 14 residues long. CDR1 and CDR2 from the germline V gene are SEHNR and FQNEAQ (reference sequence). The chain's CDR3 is CASSSDRTTYEQYF.

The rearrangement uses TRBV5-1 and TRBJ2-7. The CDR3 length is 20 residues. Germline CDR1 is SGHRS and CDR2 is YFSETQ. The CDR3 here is CASSLGRTSDVNLYTYEQYF.

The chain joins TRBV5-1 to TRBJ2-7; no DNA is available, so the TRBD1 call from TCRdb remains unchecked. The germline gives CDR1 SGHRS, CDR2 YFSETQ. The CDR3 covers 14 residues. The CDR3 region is CASSSNRVPYEQYF.

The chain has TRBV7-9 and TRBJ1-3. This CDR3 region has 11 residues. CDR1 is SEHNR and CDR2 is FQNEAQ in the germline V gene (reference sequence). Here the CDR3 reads CASSPLNTIYF.

The CDR3 protein is CASSLVNADTQYF. The chain carries TRBV7-9 and TRBJ2-3. The CDR3 runs to 13 residues. Germline CDR1 is SEHNR and CDR2 is FQNEAQ (reference sequence).

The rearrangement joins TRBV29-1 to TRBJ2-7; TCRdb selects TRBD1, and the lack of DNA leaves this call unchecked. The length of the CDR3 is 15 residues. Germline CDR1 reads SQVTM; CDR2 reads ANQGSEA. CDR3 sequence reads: CSADRVRSGSYEQYF.

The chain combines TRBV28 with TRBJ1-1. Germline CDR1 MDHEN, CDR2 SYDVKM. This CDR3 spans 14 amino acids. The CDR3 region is CASRQDRVNTEAFF.

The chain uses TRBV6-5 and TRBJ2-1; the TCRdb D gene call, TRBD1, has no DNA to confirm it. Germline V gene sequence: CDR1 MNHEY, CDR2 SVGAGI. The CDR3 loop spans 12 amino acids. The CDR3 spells CASSSKGVEQFF.

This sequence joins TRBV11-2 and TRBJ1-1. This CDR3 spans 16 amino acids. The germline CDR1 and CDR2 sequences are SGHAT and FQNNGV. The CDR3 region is CASSSSGGLMNTEAFF.

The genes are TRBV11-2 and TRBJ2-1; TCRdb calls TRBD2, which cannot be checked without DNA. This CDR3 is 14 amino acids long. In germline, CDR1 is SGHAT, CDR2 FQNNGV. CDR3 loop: CASSPMGPYNEQFF.

The chain's CDR3 is CASSQDRATGELFF. The chain has TRBV4-2 and TRBJ2-2; lacking DNA, the TRBD1 call made by TCRdb goes unchecked. The V gene's germline CDR1 is LGHNA and CDR2 YNFKEQ. The CDR3 has 14 residues.